The 32 T cell receptor beta chains reported below all come from one sample, sequenced in a study of CD8 T cells in ankylosing spondylitis. TCRdb reanalysed the 5' RACE reads using MiXCR and keeps one entry per CDR3 protein. The sample comprises approximately 220,000 distinct CDR3 sequences, about 10% of which are singletons, and 21% rests with the top ten. Sequencing was done on a sample of blood, either unsorted or a sorted T cell fraction (not recorded which). These receptors were collected from a male donor with ankylosing spondylitis or in good health (not recorded which).

This clonotype has at least ten counts. The chain couples TRBV7-9 to TRBJ2-5, with D possibly TRBD1 on 6 matching bases. Germline-derived CDR1 and CDR2 are SEHNR and FQNEAQ (reference sequence). V was clipped by 5 bases and J by 0 bases, with 16 bases between them. This CDR3 contains 16 residues. CDR3 amino acids: CASSPRSQGYQETQYF. The CDR3 region has the DNA TGTGCCAGCAGCCCGAGATCGCAGGGGTACCAAGAGACCCAGTACTTC.

This clonotype was observed many times. The chain employs TRBV28 and TRBJ2-5, with D possibly being TRBD1 (5 bases). The CDR3 contains 15 residues. CDR1 is MDHEN, CDR2 SYDVKM, per germline. Trimming shortened V by 5 bases and J by 2 bases, and 15 bases separated the two germline ends. This CDR3 is CASSTRQGWQETQYF. CDR3 in DNA: TGTGCCAGCAGTACCCGGCAGGGCTGGCAAGAGACCCAGTACTTC.

The V call is TRBV3-1, the J call TRBJ2-3; the D is unclear. The CDR3 length is 12 residues. The V and J ends lost 3 bases and 10 bases respectively, with 11 bases between them. Germline V gene lookup returns CDR1 LGHDT and CDR2 YNNKEL (reference sequence). CDR3 loop: CASSQSRQAQYF. CDR3 nucleotides: TGTGCCAGCAGCCAGAGTCGCCAGGCGCAGTATTTT.

Details on this clonotype: One junction end does not reproduce the germline sequence, and a read error may be involved. The chain joins TRBV20-1 to TRBJ2-5, with D tentatively TRBD2 (6 bases). The germline V gene has CDR1 DFQATT and CDR2 SNEGSKA (reference sequence). The CDR3 totals 13 residues. CDR3 DNA: TGCAGTGCTGGAGAGGGGAGGATAGAGACCCAGTACTTC. This codes for CSAGEGRIETQYF.

Ten or more counts support this clonotype. This rearrangement joins TRBV15 to TRBJ1-4, with D unclear. Germline V CDR1 and CDR2: LNHNV, YYDKDF (reference sequence). Between the trimmed V and J ends, which lost 0 bases and 0 bases, there was a span of 8 bases. The CDR3 totals 16 residues. The CDR3 coding sequence is TGTGCCACCAGCAGAGATGGGAGGACAACTAATGAAAAACTGTTTTTT. Translated, it gives CATSRDGRTTNEKLFF.

V is TRBV20-1 and J is TRBJ1-1; D is undetermined. From germline, CDR1 is DFQATT and CDR2 SNEGSKA (reference sequence). The CDR3 is made up of 15 amino acids. With 4 bases removed from V and 5 bases from J, the gap between germline ends came to 20 bases. In DNA form, the CDR3 reads TGCAGTGCTAAGAGCGCCTCTATCTGGGGAACTGAAGCTTTCTTT. Translated, it gives CSAKSASIWGTEAFF.

This clonotype was seen at least ten times. V gene TRBV7-9 combines with J gene TRBJ1-2, with TRBD1 matching 10 bases. After removal of 5 bases from V and 0 bases from J, the junction contained 6 bases not matched to a gene. This CDR3 is built from 16 residues. The germline CDR1 and CDR2 sequences are SEHNR and FQNEAQ (reference sequence). CDR3 loop: CASSLPDRGTNYGYTF. The CDR3 coding sequence is TGTGCCAGCAGCCTTCCGGACAGGGGGACTAACTATGGCTACACCTTC.

Details on this clonotype: A much larger clone lies one base from this, so it may be a read error. The rearrangement links TRBV3-1 to TRBJ2-1; 10 positions match TRBD1. This CDR3 contains 17 residues. CDR1 is LGHDT and CDR2 is YNNKEL in the germline V gene (reference sequence). This CDR3 is CACSQGTGTGAYNEQFF. CDR3 DNA: TGTGCCTGCAGCCAAGGGACGGGGACAGGGGCCTACAATGAGCAGTTCTTC.

This chain connects TRBV6-1 to TRBJ1-5; TRBD1 agrees at 9 bases. The germline V gene encodes CDR1 MNHNS and CDR2 SASEGT. Germline trimming cut 6 bases from V and 3 bases from J; bases unmatched to any gene: 3. CDR3 length: 14 residues. This CDR3 is CASSRTGDNQPQHF. The CDR3, as DNA: TGTGCCAGCAGCCGGACAGGGGACAATCAGCCCCAGCATTTT.

The rearrangement links TRBV7-2 to TRBJ1-1; 7 positions agree with TRBD1. CDR3 size: 13 residues. CDR1 is SGHTA and CDR2 is FQGNSA in the germline V gene. The trim removed 4 bases at V and 4 bases at J, leaving 3 bases unmatched. The CDR3 loop reads CASSYHRGTEAFF. The DNA for the CDR3 is TGTGCCAGCAGCTACCACAGGGGCACTGAAGCTTTCTTT.

This clonotype was seen only a few times. The chain is built from TRBV3-1 and TRBJ2-1; 13 bases match TRBD2. The germline V gene encodes CDR1 LGHDT and CDR2 YNNKEL (reference sequence). This CDR3 has 17 amino acids. V was pared by 6 bases and J by 0 bases, with 5 bases of the junction left unmatched. The CDR3 spells CASRTSGGPSSYNEQFF. CDR3 nucleotide sequence: TGTGCCAGCAGGACTAGCGGGGGGCCAAGCTCCTACAATGAGCAGTTCTTC.

This clonotype was seen at least ten times. The gene calls are TRBV6-6 and TRBJ2-1; D is unresolved. The V and J ends lost 7 bases and 9 bases respectively, with 10 bases between them. The CDR3 has 11 amino acids. Per germline, CDR1 MNHNY and CDR2 SVGAGI (reference sequence). CDR3 sequence (DNA): TGTGCCAGCACCGTAGCCGGTGAGCAGTTCTTC. This gives the protein CASTVAGEQFF.

With regard to this clonotype: This may stem from a read error, because a much larger clone lies one nucleotide away. The gene calls are TRBV7-3 and TRBJ1-5; D remains unclear. Per germline, CDR1 SGHTA and CDR2 FQGTGA. The CDR3 sequence is 13 residues long. V was trimmed by 3 bases and J by 5 bases, leaving 8 bases between them. In DNA, the CDR3 is TGTGCCAGCAGCTTGATCGGGGATCAGCCCCAGCATTTT. This sequence encodes CASSLIGDQPQHF.

In this sample, this clonotype turned up many times. The V gene is TRBV29-1, the J gene TRBJ2-1; either TRBD1 or TRBD2 may supply D (7 bases each). Germline CDR1 is SQVTM and CDR2 is ANQGSEA. The ends were cut back, 8 bases at V and 3 bases at J, with 17 bases in the middle. The CDR3 is 14 amino acids. The CDR3 bases are TGCAGCACCCAGGGGGGGGGCATCTACAATGAGCAGTTCTTC. This codes for CSTQGGGIYNEQFF.

In its sample, this clonotype was seen many times. The chain couples TRBV20-1 to TRBJ1-2; 9 bases are a match to TRBD1. V lost 6 bases to trimming and J lost 1 base; unmatched junction nucleotides: 3. The CDR3 extends over 13 amino acids. Germline CDR1 and CDR2: DFQATT and SNEGSKA (reference sequence). The CDR3 protein is CSARTGVNYGYTF. As DNA, the CDR3 is TGCAGTGCGAGGACAGGGGTTAACTATGGCTACACCTTC.

V and J are TRBV11-3 and TRBJ2-1, with D unclear. The CDR3 covers 14 residues. Germline V gives CDR1 SGHNT, CDR2 YENEEA. The V end lost 0 bases, the J end lost 5 bases, and 8 bases lay between the germline ends. In DNA form, the CDR3 reads TGTGCCAGCAGCTTAGAAGACGGTGACAATGAGCAGTTCTTC. Amino acid sequence: CASSLEDGDNEQFF.

This clonotype was seen ten or more times. V and J are TRBV12-3 or TRBV12-4 and TRBJ2-2; unclear D gene. Trimming took off 1 base at V and 7 bases at J, with 7 bases between the two ends. This CDR3 has 13 amino acids. CDR3 sequence: CASSLVGNGELFF. The DNA for the CDR3 is TGTGCCAGCAGTTTAGTGGGGAACGGGGAGCTGTTTTTT.

This clonotype was picked up many times. The chain links TRBV12-3 or TRBV12-4 to TRBJ2-6; no firm D call. V was clipped by 3 bases and J by 0 bases, with 12 bases between them. CDR3 length equals 17 residues. Here the CDR3 reads CASSFPPGHSGANVLTF. CDR3 coding DNA: TGTGCCAGCAGTTTCCCTCCCGGCCACTCTGGGGCCAACGTCCTGACTTTC.

This clonotype was counted a few times. The V gene is TRBV7-3, the J gene TRBJ2-7; 10 bases align to TRBD1. V lost 4 bases, J lost 0 bases, and 3 bases stayed unmatched. The CDR3 covers 15 residues. CDR1 is SGHTA and CDR2 is FQGTGA in the germline V gene. Here the CDR3 reads CASSSGQGVSYEQYF. CDR3 nucleotides: TGTGCCAGCAGCTCCGGACAGGGGGTCTCCTACGAGCAGTACTTC.

There are many counts of this clonotype. The chain is built from TRBV18 and TRBJ2-7; D may be TRBD1 (6 bases). V gave up 3 bases and J gave up 1 base, with 13 bases separating them. CDR1 and CDR2 (germline): KGHSH, LQKENI. This CDR3 is 15 amino acids long. The CDR3 loop is CASSPADSNSYEQYF. The DNA for the CDR3 is TGTGCCAGCTCACCCGCGGACAGCAATTCCTACGAGCAGTACTTC.

This clonotype appeared many times. The rearrangement links TRBV20-1 to TRBJ2-7; TRBD2 might be the D (7 bases). V lost 3 bases, J lost 5 bases, and 23 bases lay in between. Germline-derived CDR1 and CDR2 are DFQATT and SNEGSKA (reference sequence). This CDR3 is 16 amino acids long. DNA of the CDR3: TGCAGTGCTAGTAGCGGTGGAGTCTGGGAGGGGGACGAGCAGTACTTC. Encoded protein: CSASSGGVWEGDEQYF.

This clonotype came up many times. V gene TRBV15 combines with J gene TRBJ2-4; D ambiguous. Germline V gene data show CDR1 as LNHNV and CDR2 as YYDKDF (reference sequence). This CDR3 is built from 12 residues. Trimming pared 3 bases from V and 9 bases from J, leaving 9 bases between. DNA for the CDR3: TGTGCCACCAGCAGTGCTGTCTCCATTCAGTACTTC. Amino acids: CATSSAVSIQYF.

There are many counts of this clonotype. The chain combines TRBV20-1 with TRBJ2-1; TRBD2 aligns across 12 bases. This CDR3 is built from 17 residues. With 3 bases clipped from V and 2 bases from J, the junction kept 8 bases outside the gene matches. Germline loops: CDR1 DFQATT, CDR2 SNEGSKA (reference sequence). The CDR3 sequence: CSASRLAGVPPYNEQFF. Here the CDR3 DNA reads TGCAGTGCTAGTCGACTAGCGGGGGTCCCCCCCTACAATGAGCAGTTCTTC.

This clonotype was seen ten or more times. This chain connects TRBV7-8 to TRBJ2-1; D could derive from TRBD1 or TRBD2 (5 bases each). Germline CDR1 SGHVS, CDR2 FQNEAQ. With 3 bases removed from V and 7 bases from J, the gap between germline ends came to 10 bases. The CDR3 totals 13 residues. The CDR3 nucleotides are TGTGCCAGCAGCTTCGGGGCGTGGAATGAGCAGTTCTTC. It is translated as CASSFGAWNEQFF.

The chain recombines TRBV6-1 with TRBJ1-1; tentatively, D is TRBD1 (6 bases). Per the germline V gene, CDR1 is MNHNS and CDR2 is SASEGT. V was clipped by 7 bases and J by 1 base, with 13 bases between them. The CDR3 loop spans 14 amino acids. CDR3 sequence: CASTGPGANTEAFF. Here the CDR3 DNA reads TGTGCCAGCACCGGGCCGGGGGCGAACACTGAAGCTTTCTTT.

The gene calls are TRBV7-6 and TRBJ2-7; TRBD2 matches 10 bases. Germline V gene data show CDR1 as SGHVS and CDR2 as FNYEAQ. The trim removed 3 bases at V and 0 bases at J, leaving 2 bases unmatched. CDR3 length: 15 amino acids. Written as DNA, the CDR3 is TGTGCCAGCAGCTTTAGCGGGGGGCCCTCCTACGAGCAGTACTTC. Its protein is CASSFSGGPSYEQYF.

The V call is TRBV6-5, the J call TRBJ1-5; no definite D call. V was pared by 6 bases and J by 7 bases, with 10 bases between. The CDR3 runs to 12 residues. Per germline, CDR1 MNHEY and CDR2 SVGAGI. The CDR3 spells CASRRSGQPQHF. CDR3 DNA sequence: TGTGCCAGCAGGCGGTCAGGACAGCCCCAGCATTTT.

This clonotype was counted many times. The CDR3 DNA reads as TGTGCCAGCAGTCCAACTCCCAATCAGCCCCAGCATTTT. It specifies CASSPTPNQPQHF. The chain employs TRBV12-3 or TRBV12-4 and TRBJ1-5, with unresolved D. The CDR3 covers 13 residues. V lost 5 bases and J 3 bases, leaving 8 bases between the germline ends.

This chain connects TRBV5-1 to TRBJ2-2; D is perhaps TRBD1 (6 bases). Trimming pared 4 bases from V and 4 bases from J, leaving 17 bases between. CDR1 and CDR2 (germline): SGHRS, YFSETQ. The CDR3 runs 16 residues. CDR3 sequence: CASSGWQGSSTGELFF. The CDR3 DNA sequence: TGCGCCAGCAGCGGTTGGCAGGGGAGCAGCACCGGGGAGCTGTTTTTT.

This clonotype showed up just a few times. J is TRBJ1-2 and V is TRBV29-1; D is undetermined. Trimming removed 0 bases at V and 8 bases at J, with 4 bases between. In germline, CDR1 is SQVTM, CDR2 ANQGSEA. The CDR3 has 10 residues. Written as DNA, the CDR3 is TGCAGCGTTGAAGAGGGCGGCTACACCTTC. Its translation is CSVEEGGYTF. Full variable domain (remainder filled in from reference TRBV29-1 and TRBJ1-2): SAVISQKPSRDICQRGTSLTIQCQVDSQVTMMFWYRQQPGQSLTLIATANQGSEATYESGFVIDKFPISRPNLTFSTLTVSNMSPEDSSIYLCSVEEGGYTFGSGTRLTVV.

The chain recombines TRBV30 with TRBJ1-5; D uncertain. Germline CDR1 is GTSNPN and CDR2 is SVGIG (reference sequence). CDR3 length: 13 residues. Deletions cut 1 base from V and 0 bases from J, with 4 bases between. The DNA of the CDR3 is TGTGCCTGGAGTGACTCTAGCAATCAGCCCCAGCATTTT. This sequence encodes CAWSDSSNQPQHF.

This clonotype was detected many times. The chain combines TRBV9 with TRBJ1-3; the D is unclear. CDR1 and CDR2 (germline): SGDLS, YYNGEE. Trimming stripped 3 bases from V and 0 bases from J, with 13 bases between. The CDR3 extends over 16 amino acids. CDR3 sequence: CASSADRPVSGNTIYF. The CDR3 nucleotides are TGTGCCAGCAGCGCTGACCGACCGGTCTCTGGAAACACCATATATTTT.